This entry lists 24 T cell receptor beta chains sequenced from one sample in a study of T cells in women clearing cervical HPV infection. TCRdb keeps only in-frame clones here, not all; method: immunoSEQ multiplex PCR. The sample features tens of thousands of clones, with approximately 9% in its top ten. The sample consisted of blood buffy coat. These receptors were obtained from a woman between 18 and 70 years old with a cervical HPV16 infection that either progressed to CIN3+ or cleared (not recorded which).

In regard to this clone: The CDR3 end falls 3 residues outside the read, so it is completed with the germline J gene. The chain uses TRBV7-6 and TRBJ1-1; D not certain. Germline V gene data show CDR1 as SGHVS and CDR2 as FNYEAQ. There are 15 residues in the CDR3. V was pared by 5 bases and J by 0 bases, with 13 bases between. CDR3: CASSPPQRMNTEAFF. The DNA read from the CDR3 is TGTGCCAGCAGCCCACCGCAGAGAATGAACACTGAA.

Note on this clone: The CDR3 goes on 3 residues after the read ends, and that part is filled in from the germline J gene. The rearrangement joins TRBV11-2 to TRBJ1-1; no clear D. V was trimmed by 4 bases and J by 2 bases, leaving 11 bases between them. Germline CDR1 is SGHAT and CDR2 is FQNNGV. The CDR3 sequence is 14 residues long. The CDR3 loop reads CASSSSGGNTEAFF. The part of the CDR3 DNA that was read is TGTGCCAGCAGCTCCTCGGGTGGAAACACTGAA.

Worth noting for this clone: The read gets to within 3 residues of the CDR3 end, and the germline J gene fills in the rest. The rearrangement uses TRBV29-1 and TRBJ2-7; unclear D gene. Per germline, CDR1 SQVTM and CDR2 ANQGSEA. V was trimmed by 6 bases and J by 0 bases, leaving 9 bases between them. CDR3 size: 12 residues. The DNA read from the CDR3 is TGCAGCGTGTGGCAGTCCTCCTACGAG. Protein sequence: CSVWQSSYE. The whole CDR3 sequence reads CSVWQSSYEQYF.

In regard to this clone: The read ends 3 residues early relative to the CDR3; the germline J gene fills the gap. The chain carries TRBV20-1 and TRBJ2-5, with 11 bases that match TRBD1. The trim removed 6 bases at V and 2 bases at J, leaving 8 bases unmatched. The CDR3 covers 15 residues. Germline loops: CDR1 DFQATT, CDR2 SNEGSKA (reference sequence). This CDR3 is CSAGGTGGRQETQYF. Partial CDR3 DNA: TGCAGTGCGGGCGGGACAGGGGGTAGGCAAGAGACC.

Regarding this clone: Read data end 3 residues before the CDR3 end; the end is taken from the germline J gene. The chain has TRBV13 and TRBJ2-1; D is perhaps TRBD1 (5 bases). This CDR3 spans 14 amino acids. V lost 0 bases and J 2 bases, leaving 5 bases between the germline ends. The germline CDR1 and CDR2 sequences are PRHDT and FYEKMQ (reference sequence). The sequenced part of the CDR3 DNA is TGTGCCAGCAGCTTAGGAGGGGCCTACAATGAG. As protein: CASSLGGAYNE. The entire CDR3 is CASSLGGAYNEQFF.

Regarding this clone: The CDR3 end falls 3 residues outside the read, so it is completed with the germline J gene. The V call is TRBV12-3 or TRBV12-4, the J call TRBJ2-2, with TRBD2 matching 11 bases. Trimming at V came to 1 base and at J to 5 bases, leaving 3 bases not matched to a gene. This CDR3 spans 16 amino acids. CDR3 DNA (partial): TGTGCCAGCAGTTTAGTGTCTAGCGGGGGGACCGGGGAG. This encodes CASSLVSSGGTGE. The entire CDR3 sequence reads CASSLVSSGGTGELFF.

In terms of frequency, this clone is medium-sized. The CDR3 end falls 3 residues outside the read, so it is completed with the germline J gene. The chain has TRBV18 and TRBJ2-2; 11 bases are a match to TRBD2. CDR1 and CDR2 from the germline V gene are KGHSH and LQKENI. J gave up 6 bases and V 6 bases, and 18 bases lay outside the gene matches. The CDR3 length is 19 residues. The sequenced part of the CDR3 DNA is TGTGCCAGCTCGGCTTATACGAGACTAGCGGGAATCTACGCCGGGGAG. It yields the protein CASSAYTRLAGIYAGE. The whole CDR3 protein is CASSAYTRLAGIYAGELFF.

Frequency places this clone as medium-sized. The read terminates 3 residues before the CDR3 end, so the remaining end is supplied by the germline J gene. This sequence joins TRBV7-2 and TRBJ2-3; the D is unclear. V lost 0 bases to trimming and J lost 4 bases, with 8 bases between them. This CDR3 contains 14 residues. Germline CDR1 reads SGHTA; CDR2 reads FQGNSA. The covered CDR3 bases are TGTGCCAGCAGCTTAGCGGTTAACTCAGATACG. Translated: CASSLAVNSDT. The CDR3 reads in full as CASSLAVNSDTQYF.

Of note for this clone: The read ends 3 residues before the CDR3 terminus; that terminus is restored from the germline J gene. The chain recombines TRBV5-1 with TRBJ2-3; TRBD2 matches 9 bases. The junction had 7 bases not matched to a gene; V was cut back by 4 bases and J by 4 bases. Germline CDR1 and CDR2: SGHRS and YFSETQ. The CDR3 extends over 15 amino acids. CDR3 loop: CASSPLAGVSDTQYF. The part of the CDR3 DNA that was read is TGCGCCAGCAGCCCTTTAGCGGGGGTGTCAGATACG. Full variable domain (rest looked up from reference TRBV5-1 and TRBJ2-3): KAGVTQTPRYLIKTRGQQVTLSCSPISGHRSVSWYQQTPGQGLQFLFEYFSETQRNKGNFPGRFSGRQFSNSRSEMNVSTLELGDSALYLCASSPLAGVSDTQYFGPGTRLTVL.

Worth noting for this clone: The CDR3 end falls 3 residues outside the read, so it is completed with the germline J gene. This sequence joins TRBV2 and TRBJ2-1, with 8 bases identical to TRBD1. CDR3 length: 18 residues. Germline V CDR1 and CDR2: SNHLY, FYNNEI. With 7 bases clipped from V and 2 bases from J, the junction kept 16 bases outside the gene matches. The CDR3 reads CASTPGVVGTGPYNEQFF. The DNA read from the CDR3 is TGTGCCAGCACCCCTGGAGTTGTGGGGACAGGTCCCTACAATGAG.

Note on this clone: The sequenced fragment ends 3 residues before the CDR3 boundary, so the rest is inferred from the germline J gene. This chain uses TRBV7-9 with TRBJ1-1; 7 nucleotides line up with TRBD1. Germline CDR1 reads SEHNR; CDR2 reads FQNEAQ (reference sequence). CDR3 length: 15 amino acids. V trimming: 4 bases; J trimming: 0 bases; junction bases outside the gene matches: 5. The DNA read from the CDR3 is TGTGCCAGCAGCTCCTGGACAGGAATGAACACTGAA. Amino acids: CASSSWTGMNTE. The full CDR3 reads CASSSWTGMNTEAFF.

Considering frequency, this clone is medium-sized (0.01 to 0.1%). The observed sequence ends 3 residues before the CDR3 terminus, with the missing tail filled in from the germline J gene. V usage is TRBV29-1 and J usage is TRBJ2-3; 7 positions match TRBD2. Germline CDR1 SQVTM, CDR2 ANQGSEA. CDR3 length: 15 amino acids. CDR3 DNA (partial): TGCAGCGTTGTTCGAGCGGGGTCACTTGGGGATGCG. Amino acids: CSVVRAGSLGDA. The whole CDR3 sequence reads CSVVRAGSLGDAQYF.

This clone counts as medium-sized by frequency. The CDR3 here is CASTYGNTEAFF. The CDR3 bases that were read are TGTGCCAGCACGTACGGGAACACTGAA. The rearrangement links TRBV2 to TRBJ1-1, with no clear D. The read ends 3 residues early relative to the CDR3; the germline J gene fills the gap. Trimming stripped 7 bases from V and 1 base from J, with 7 bases between. The CDR3 spans 12 residues. Per germline, CDR1 SNHLY and CDR2 FYNNEI.

The CDR3 bases that were read are TGTGCCATCAGCGTACGACTGACTAGCGGATACGAG. Translating gives CAISVRLTSGYE. In full, the CDR3 is CAISVRLTSGYEQYF. The genes are TRBV10-3 and TRBJ2-7; TRBD2 agrees at 9 bases. The sequenced fragment ends 3 residues before the CDR3 boundary, so the rest is inferred from the germline J gene. The CDR3 runs to 15 residues. J gave up 4 bases and V 6 bases, and 10 bases lay outside the gene matches. Germline lookup yields CDR1 ENHRY and CDR2 SYGVKD.

The CDR3 DNA, read in part, is TGCAGTGCCCGGGGCTTGACTAGCAAAGGAGAGACC. Amino acid sequence: CSARGLTSKGET. The entire CDR3 sequence reads CSARGLTSKGETQYF. The genes are TRBV20-1 and TRBJ2-5, with 7 bases matching TRBD2. Sequencing ends 3 residues short of the CDR3 end; the germline J gene provides the rest. CDR3 length: 15 amino acids. J lost 4 bases, V lost 6 bases, and 14 bases had no gene match. Germline V gene lookup returns CDR1 DFQATT and CDR2 SNEGSKA (reference sequence).

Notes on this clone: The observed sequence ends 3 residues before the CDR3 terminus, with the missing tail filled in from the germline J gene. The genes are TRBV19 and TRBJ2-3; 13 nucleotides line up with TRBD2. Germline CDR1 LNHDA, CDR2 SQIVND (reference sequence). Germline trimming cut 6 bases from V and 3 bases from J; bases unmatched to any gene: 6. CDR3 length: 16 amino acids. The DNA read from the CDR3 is TGTGCCAGTAGATGGACTAGCGGGGGAGGGACAGATACG. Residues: CASRWTSGGGTDT. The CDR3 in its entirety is CASRWTSGGGTDTQYF. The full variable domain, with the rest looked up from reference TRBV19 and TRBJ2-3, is DGGITQSPKYLFRKEGQNVTLSCEQNLNHDAMYWYRQDPGQGLRLIYYSQIVNDFQKGDIAEGYSVSREKKESFPLTVTSAQKNPTAFYLCASRWTSGGGTDTQYFGPGTRLTVL.

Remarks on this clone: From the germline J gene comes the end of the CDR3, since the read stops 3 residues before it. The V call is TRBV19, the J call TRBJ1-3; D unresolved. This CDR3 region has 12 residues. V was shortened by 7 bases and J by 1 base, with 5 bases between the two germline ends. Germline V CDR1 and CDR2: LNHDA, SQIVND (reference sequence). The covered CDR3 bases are TGTGCCAGTATGCGTTCTGGAAACACC. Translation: CASMRSGNT. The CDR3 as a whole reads CASMRSGNTIYF.

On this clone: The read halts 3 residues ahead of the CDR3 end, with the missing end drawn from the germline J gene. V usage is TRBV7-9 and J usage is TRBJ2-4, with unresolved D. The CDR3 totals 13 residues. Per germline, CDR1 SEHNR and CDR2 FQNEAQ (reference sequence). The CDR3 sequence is CASSATESYGQYF. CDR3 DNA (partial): TGTGCCAGCAGCGCCACAGAGAGCTATGGT.

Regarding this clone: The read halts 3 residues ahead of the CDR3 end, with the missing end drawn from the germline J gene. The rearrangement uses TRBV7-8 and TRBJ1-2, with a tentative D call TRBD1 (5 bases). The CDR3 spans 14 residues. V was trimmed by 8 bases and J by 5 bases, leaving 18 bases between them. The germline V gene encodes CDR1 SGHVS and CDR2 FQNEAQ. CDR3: CASRAGVSPYGYTF. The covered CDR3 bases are TGTGCCAGCCGAGCGGGGGTCTCACCATATGGC.

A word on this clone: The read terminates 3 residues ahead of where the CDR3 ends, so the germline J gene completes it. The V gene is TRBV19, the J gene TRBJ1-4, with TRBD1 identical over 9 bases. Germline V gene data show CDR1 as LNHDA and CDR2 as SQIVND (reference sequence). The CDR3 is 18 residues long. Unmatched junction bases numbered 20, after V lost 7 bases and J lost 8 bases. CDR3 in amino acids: CASTPRGDRDRVYEKLFF. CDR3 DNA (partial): TGTGCCAGTACCCCAAGGGGGGACCGGGACAGGGTATACGAAAAA.

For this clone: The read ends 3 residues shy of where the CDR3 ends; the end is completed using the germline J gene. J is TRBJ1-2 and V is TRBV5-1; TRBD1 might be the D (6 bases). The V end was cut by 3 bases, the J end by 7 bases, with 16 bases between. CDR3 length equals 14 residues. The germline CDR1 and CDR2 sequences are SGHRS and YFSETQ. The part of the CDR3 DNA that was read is TGCGCCAGCAGCTACAATACAGGGTCTTCTGGC. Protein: CASSYNTGSSG. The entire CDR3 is CASSYNTGSSGYTF.

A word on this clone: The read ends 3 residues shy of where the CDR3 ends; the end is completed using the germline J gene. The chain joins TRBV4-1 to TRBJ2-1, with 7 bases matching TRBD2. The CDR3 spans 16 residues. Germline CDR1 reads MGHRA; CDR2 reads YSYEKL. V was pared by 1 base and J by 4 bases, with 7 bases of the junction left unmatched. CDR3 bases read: TGCGCCAGCAGCCAAGGGCGGGGAGGGCGATACAATGAG. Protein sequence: CASSQGRGGRYNE. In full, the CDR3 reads CASSQGRGGRYNEQFF.

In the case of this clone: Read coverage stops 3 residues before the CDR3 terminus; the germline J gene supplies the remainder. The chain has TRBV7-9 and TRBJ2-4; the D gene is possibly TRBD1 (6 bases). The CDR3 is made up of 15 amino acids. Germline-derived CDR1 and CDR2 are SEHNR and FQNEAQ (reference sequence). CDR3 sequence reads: CASSLLGAGVNGQYF. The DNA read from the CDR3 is TGTGCCAGCAGCTTACTAGGAGCAGGGGTTAATGGT.

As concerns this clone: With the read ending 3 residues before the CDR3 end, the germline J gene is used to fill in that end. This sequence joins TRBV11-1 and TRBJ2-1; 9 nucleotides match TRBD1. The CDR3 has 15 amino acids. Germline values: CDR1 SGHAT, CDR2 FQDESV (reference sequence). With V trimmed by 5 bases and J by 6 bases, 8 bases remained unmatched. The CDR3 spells CASSAGTGRPNEQFF. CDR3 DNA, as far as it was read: TGTGCCAGCAGCGCCGGGACAGGGCGTCCCAATGAG.